This entry lists 18 T cell receptor beta chains sequenced from one sample in a study of blood T cells in healthy people across ages. Sample-barcoded 5' priming and a J-beta primer mix drove a second PCR of roughly 6 to 12 cycles. TCRdb processed the 5' RACE reads anew with MiXCR; each CDR3 protein has one entry. The sample shows approximately 850,000 distinct CDR3 sequences, under 45% of them seen only once. The sequenced sample was blood. All receptors come from a man in his 60s in good health.

The gene calls are TRBV11-2 and TRBJ2-5; TRBD1 matches at 11 bases. Germline CDR1 and CDR2: SGHAT and FQNNGV. V lost 3 bases and J lost 7; bases outside the gene matches: 7. The CDR3 length is 15 residues. The CDR3 coding sequence is TGTGCCAGCAGCTTGAGGACAGGGGGCGCGGGGACCCAGTACTTC. Amino acid sequence: CASSLRTGGAGTQYF.

This clonotype was counted between two and nine times. This sequence joins TRBV7-3 and TRBJ2-3, with D possibly TRBD2 on 7 matching bases. There are 18 residues in the CDR3. V gave up 1 base and J gave up 1 base, with 18 bases separating them. Germline CDR1 SGHTA, CDR2 FQGTGA. The CDR3 loop reads CASSLIGGAGVGTDTQYF. The CDR3, as DNA: TGTGCCAGCAGCTTAATTGGGGGGGCGGGGGTTGGCACAGATACGCAGTATTTT.

The sample holds many counts of this clonotype. J is TRBJ2-2 and V is TRBV11-2; D is undetermined. Trimming stripped 3 bases from V and 2 bases from J, with 7 bases between. CDR3 length equals 14 residues. Germline V CDR1 and CDR2: SGHAT, FQNNGV. This chain's CDR3 is CASSFAGNTGELFF. CDR3 sequence (DNA): TGTGCCAGCAGCTTCGCCGGAAACACCGGGGAGCTGTTTTTT.

The V and J genes are TRBV7-2 and TRBJ1-1, with D perhaps TRBD1 (5 bases). The CDR3 contains 13 residues. Germline values: CDR1 SGHTA, CDR2 FQGNSA. The ends were cut back, 3 bases at V and 6 bases at J, with 11 bases in the middle. This CDR3 is CASSLMTAAEAFF. CDR3 nucleotides: TGTGCCAGCAGCTTGATGACAGCAGCTGAAGCTTTCTTT.

The V call is TRBV4-1, the J call TRBJ2-2; 8 nucleotides align to TRBD2. The germline gives CDR1 MGHRA, CDR2 YSYEKL. The CDR3 has 15 amino acids. Trimming at V came to 1 base and at J to 4 bases, leaving 2 bases not matched to a gene. The CDR3 loop reads CASSQAGGLTGELFF. CDR3 coding DNA: TGCGCCAGCAGCCAAGCGGGAGGGCTCACCGGGGAGCTGTTTTTT.

This clonotype was picked up one time. This chain connects TRBV6-1 to TRBJ2-5; 7 bases line up with TRBD2. The CDR3 contains 16 residues. In germline, CDR1 is MNHNS, CDR2 SASEGT. V lost 2 bases to trimming and J lost 0 bases; unmatched junction nucleotides: 6. CDR3 coding DNA: TGTGCCAGCAGTGAATTGGCGGGGGAGAACCAAGAGACCCAGTACTTC. This encodes CASSELAGENQETQYF.

The CDR3 nucleotides are TGTGCCACCGCACCCAGAATCTCCTACAATGAGCAGTTCTTC. Translation gives CATAPRISYNEQFF. The V call is TRBV12-3 or TRBV12-4, the J call TRBJ2-1, with unresolved D. V lost 10 bases to trimming and J lost 0 bases, with 13 bases between them. CDR3 length: 14 residues.

The rearrangement joins TRBV5-1 to TRBJ1-1, with D hard to call. The CDR3 consists of 14 residues. The ends were cut back, 7 bases at V and 1 base at J, with 14 bases in the middle. Germline V gene sequence: CDR1 SGHRS, CDR2 YFSETQ. In DNA, the CDR3 is TGCGCCAGCTGCCCCGGACGCACGAACACTGAAGCTTTCTTT. It translates to CASCPGRTNTEAFF.

This clonotype was seen more than once but under ten times. The chain couples TRBV20-1 to TRBJ2-5; 9 bases are a match to TRBD1. The length of the CDR3 is 15 residues. The germline V gene has CDR1 DFQATT and CDR2 SNEGSKA (reference sequence). V was clipped by 7 bases and J by 1 base; unmatched bases: 10. The CDR3 DNA reads TGCAGTGGCCTGGACAGGGGCAATTTCCAAGAGACCCAGTACTTC. Translated, it gives CSGLDRGNFQETQYF.

The V gene is TRBV20-1, the J gene TRBJ1-4; D is unresolved. V was trimmed by 7 bases and J by 7 bases, leaving 10 bases between them. Germline lookup yields CDR1 DFQATT and CDR2 SNEGSKA (reference sequence). This CDR3 is built from 11 residues. Here the CDR3 reads CSVPEGEKLFF. The CDR3 DNA follows: TGCAGTGTACCGGAGGGTGAAAAACTGTTTTTT.

The sample holds a few counts of this clonotype. The chain uses TRBV7-6 and TRBJ2-7; TRBD2 matches at 7 bases. The ends lost 1 base at V and 5 bases at J; junction bases unmatched: 8. CDR3 length equals 15 residues. Germline V gene lookup returns CDR1 SGHVS and CDR2 FNYEAQ. The CDR3 DNA sequence: TGTGCCAGCAGCTTAGAAACCCCAGGGAGGGACGAGCAGTACTTC. This encodes CASSLETPGRDEQYF.

This chain links TRBV5-1 with TRBJ1-1; D gene ambiguous. CDR3 length: 13 residues. Trimming stripped 4 bases from V and 5 bases from J, with 12 bases between. CDR1 and CDR2 from the germline V gene are SGHRS and YFSETQ. CDR3 nucleotides: TGCGCCAGCAGCGTGGTCGACCTGACTGAAGCTTTCTTT. Its protein is CASSVVDLTEAFF.

V usage is TRBV20-1 and J usage is TRBJ2-1, with 8 bases aligning to TRBD2. Losses at the gene ends were 0 bases for V and 7 bases for J; bases not matched to a gene: 14. From germline, CDR1 is DFQATT and CDR2 SNEGSKA (reference sequence). This CDR3 contains 17 residues. DNA of the CDR3: TGCAGTGCTAGAGACGGAGCGGGGGTACCCGTTGGGAATGAGCAGTTCTTC. It specifies CSARDGAGVPVGNEQFF.

CDR3 sequence: CASSGGDLITDTQYF. CDR3 coding DNA: TGCGCCAGCAGCGGCGGGGATCTTATAACAGATACGCAGTATTTT. V usage is TRBV5-1 and J usage is TRBJ2-3; weak D call: TRBD2 (6 bases). The CDR3 sequence is 15 residues long. In germline, CDR1 is SGHRS, CDR2 YFSETQ. The V end lost 4 bases, the J end lost 3 bases, and 15 bases lay between the germline ends. Combining the CDR3 with reference TRBV5-1 and TRBJ2-3 gives the whole variable domain KAGVTQTPRYLIKTRGQQVTLSCSPISGHRSVSWYQQTPGQGLQFLFEYFSETQRNKGNFPGRFSGRQFSNSRSEMNVSTLELGDSALYLCASSGGDLITDTQYFGPGTRLTVL.

The rearrangement joins TRBV6-2 or TRBV6-3 to TRBJ2-7, with D perhaps given as TRBD1 or TRBD2 (5 bases each). Trimming stripped 5 bases from V and 3 bases from J, with 11 bases between. CDR3 length: 13 amino acids. Per the germline V gene, CDR1 is MNHEY and CDR2 is SVGEGT. The CDR3 DNA follows: TGTGCCAGCAGTGACCGGGACGGCTACGAGCAGTACTTC. It translates to CASSDRDGYEQYF.

This clonotype was recorded only once. The chain links TRBV11-1 to TRBJ2-3; 9 nucleotides agree with TRBD2. Trimming took 1 base from V and 6 from J; bases not matched to a gene: 5. In germline, CDR1 is SGHAT, CDR2 FQDESV (reference sequence). CDR3 size: 15 residues. In nucleotides, the CDR3 is TGTGCCAGCAGCTTAGACGGACTAGCGATGGATACGCAGTATTTT. Protein sequence: CASSLDGLAMDTQYF.

The chain employs TRBV2 and TRBJ2-7; TRBD2 matches at 8 bases. The germline gives CDR1 SNHLY, CDR2 FYNNEI. The V and J ends lost 4 bases and 3 bases, in that order; junction bases with no gene match: 5. The CDR3 is 14 residues long. This CDR3 reads CASSAERGNYEQYF. The CDR3 DNA reads TGTGCCAGCAGTGCTGAGCGGGGGAACTACGAGCAGTACTTC.

This clonotype has a handful of counts. This sequence joins TRBV9 and TRBJ2-7, with TRBD1 matching over 7 bases. The V gene end was trimmed by 3 bases and the J gene end by 5 bases; junction bases not matched to a gene: 14. Germline assignment: CDR1 SGDLS and CDR2 YYNGEE. The CDR3 spans 16 residues. This CDR3 is CASSDRNHATGHEQYF. In nucleotides, the CDR3 is TGTGCCAGCAGCGACCGGAACCATGCGACAGGGCACGAGCAGTACTTC.